This TCR beta chain is from a study of T-cell memory formation after mild COVID-19. Whole-study context: TCR clusters were mostly confined to one donor each.

General observations from the study: Mostly located in CM and EM were contracting CD4+ clones, with contracting CD8+ clones located in EMRA. Proof of SARS-CoV-2 specificity was absent for the second-wave clones that crested on day 37.

TCRdb reprocessed the 5' RACE reads via MiXCR and lists one record per CDR3 protein. The sample holds 45,000 to 55,000 distinct CDR3 sequences, approximately 9% seen once. A note on this clonotype: Antigen: not known.

V was shortened by 8 bases and J by 2 bases, with 10 bases between the two germline ends. The germline V gene encodes CDR1 GTSNPN and CDR2 SVGIG (reference sequence). The CDR3 runs to 11 residues. The TCR was taken from an adult woman who had mild COVID-19 (a few samples of this study predate the infection). Cell type and time point are not known. The source material was PBMCs or a T cell subset sorted from them (not recorded which). V usage is TRBV30 and J usage is TRBJ2-7; the D is unclear. CDR3 DNA sequence: TGTGCCGGACGCCGGGCCTACGAGCAGTACTTC. It translates to CAGRRAYEQYF.